This is a list of T cell receptor beta chains from one sample in a study of blood T cell repertoires in COVID-19. TCRdb's table, derived via immunoSEQ multiplex PCR, lists solely in-frame clones and lacks some. The sample lists around 200,000 clones, 85% to 90% occurring once. Specimen: peripheral blood. Receptors were obtained from a person aged 70 to 85 with COVID-19, enrolled during active disease. The CDR3 runs from the conserved cysteine through the conserved F or W. D genes are given only for firm matches. Expanded clones get a size class; other rows say once, few or many, or leave the size out.

V gene: TRBV9; clone size: -; CDR3 length: 13; D gene: TRBD1; J gene: TRBJ1-1; CDR3 DNA: TGTGCCAGCAGCGTGGGACAGACAACTGAAGCTTTCTTT; CDR3 protein: CASSVGQTTEAFF
V gene: TRBV28; clone size: -; CDR3 length: 15; D gene: -; J gene: TRBJ1-2; CDR3 DNA: TGTGCCAGCAGTGGTTCAGGGGTGGAGCAGCTCGGCTACACCTTC; CDR3 protein: CASSGSGVEQLGYTF
V gene: TRBV12-3/TRBV12-4; clone size: -; CDR3 length: 13; D gene: TRBD1; J gene: TRBJ1-2; CDR3 DNA: TGTGCCAGCAGACCCACAGGGGTGGGTGGCTACACCTTC; CDR3 protein: CASRPTGVGGYTF
V gene: TRBV11-2; clone size: -; CDR3 length: 15; D gene: -; J gene: TRBJ1-5; CDR3 DNA: TGTGCCAGCAGCTACCAGGGGACGAACAATCAGCCCCAGCATTTT; CDR3 protein: CASSYQGTNNQPQHF
V gene: TRBV7-9; clone size: -; CDR3 length: 13; D gene: -; J gene: TRBJ2-1; CDR3 DNA: TGTGCCAGCAGCTCCGGGTCCCGACGAGAGCAGTTCTTC; CDR3 protein: CASSSGSRREQFF
V gene: TRBV5-1; clone size: once; CDR3 length: 13; D gene: -; J gene: TRBJ2-5; CDR3 DNA: TGCGCCAGCAGCATGGGGCTCCAAGAGACCCAGTACTTC; CDR3 protein: CASSMGLQETQYF
V gene: TRBV30; clone size: -; CDR3 length: 13; D gene: TRBD1; J gene: TRBJ1-1; CDR3 DNA: TGTGCCTGGAGTGGACAGGGGTTGAGTGAAGCTTTCTTT; CDR3 protein: CAWSGQGLSEAFF
V gene: TRBV16; clone size: -; CDR3 length: 13; D gene: -; J gene: TRBJ1-1; CDR3 DNA: TGTGCCAGCAGTCATCCCGGGACACCTGAAGCTTTCTTT; CDR3 protein: CASSHPGTPEAFF
V gene: TRBV7-9; clone size: -; CDR3 length: 14; D gene: TRBD1; J gene: TRBJ1-1; CDR3 DNA: TGTGCCAGCAGCCCACGACAGGGCGAGTCCGAAGCTTTCTTT; CDR3 protein: CASSPRQGESEAFF
V gene: TRBV11-1; clone size: -; CDR3 length: 15; D gene: -; J gene: TRBJ2-7; CDR3 DNA: TGTGCCAGCAGCACTCCGGGTCCGAATCTCTACGAGCAGTACTTC; CDR3 protein: CASSTPGPNLYEQYF
V gene: TRBV18; clone size: -; CDR3 length: 17; D gene: TRBD1; J gene: TRBJ1-5; CDR3 DNA: TGTGCCAGCTCAACCACAGCCGGGACAGAACTGAATCAGCCCCAGCATTTT; CDR3 protein: CASSTTAGTELNQPQHF
V gene: TRBV29-1; clone size: -; CDR3 length: 14; D gene: TRBD1; J gene: TRBJ1-1; CDR3 DNA: TGCAGCGTGGACTCCGGGACAGGGTACACTGAAGCTTTCTTT; CDR3 protein: CSVDSGTGYTEAFF
V gene: TRBV3-1/TRBV3-2; clone size: -; CDR3 length: 16; D gene: TRBD2; J gene: TRBJ2-7; CDR3 DNA: TGTGCCAGCAGCCAAGGGTTGCGGCTAGCGGCCTACGAGCAGTACTTC; CDR3 protein: CASSQGLRLAAYEQYF
V gene: TRBV5-4; clone size: few; CDR3 length: 15; D gene: TRBD1; J gene: TRBJ2-2; CDR3 DNA: TGTGCCAGCAGCTCAGGACAGGGGAACACCGGGGAGCTGTTTTTT; CDR3 protein: CASSSGQGNTGELFF
V gene: TRBV3-1/TRBV3-2; clone size: -; CDR3 length: 15; D gene: -; J gene: TRBJ1-5; CDR3 DNA: TGTGCCAGCAGCCCAGGTGGCAGCCGGGGTCAGCCCCAGCATTTT; CDR3 protein: CASSPGGSRGQPQHF
V gene: TRBV19; clone size: -; CDR3 length: 12; D gene: TRBD1; J gene: TRBJ1-1; CDR3 DNA: TGTGCCACACTAGGGACAGGGAGGGAAGCTTTCTTT; CDR3 protein: CATLGTGREAFF
V gene: TRBV27; clone size: -; CDR3 length: 13; D gene: TRBD2; J gene: TRBJ2-5; CDR3 DNA: TGTGCCAGCTCACGGACTAGGTGGGAGACCCAGTACTTC; CDR3 protein: CASSRTRWETQYF
V gene: TRBV4-3; clone size: -; CDR3 length: 14; D gene: -; J gene: TRBJ1-1; CDR3 DNA: TGCGCCAGCAGCCAAGGAGTTGCCAACACTGAAGCTTTCTTT; CDR3 protein: CASSQGVANTEAFF
V gene: TRBV3-1/TRBV3-2; clone size: -; CDR3 length: 15; D gene: -; J gene: TRBJ1-2; CDR3 DNA: TGTGCCAGCAGCCAAGGCGGCAAGATCCCCAGCCGGTGCACCTTC; CDR3 protein: CASSQGGKIPSRCTF
V gene: TRBV7-2; clone size: -; CDR3 length: 16; D gene: -; J gene: TRBJ1-5; CDR3 DNA: TGTGCCAGCAGCTTATCAGGGGTGTATAGCAATCAGCCCCAGCATTTT; CDR3 protein: CASSLSGVYSNQPQHF